This section outlines one TCR beta chain sequence together with its context. This receptor's antigen is unknown. Base qualities were left out, and no much larger clone turns up one base away. The donors were healthy, HIV-negative adults with no recently reported acute infections or vaccinations. Only Caucasian adults living in Nashville, Tennessee, USA were represented among the donors. Magnetic negative selection was used to enrich CD4+ T cells, after which naive cells were positively selected on CD45RA and the negative fraction became the memory subset. After blood collection by leukapheresis, PBMCs were isolated using Ficoll-Histopaque density gradient centrifugation and then cryopreserved in the vapor phase of liquid nitrogen. Purity and quantity of every magnetically sorted T cell population were checked by analytical flow cytometry. Genomic DNA was isolated from each sorted fraction and quantified by UV absorbance on a Nanodrop 2000c.

This specimen comes from a study of shared clonotypes between healthy human individuals (dated by TCRdb to 2019 to 2021). For the study in its entirety: The cohort included a few men and a couple of women between 18 and 49 years of age. The study deeply sequenced blood TCR repertoires of roughly five healthy adults to estimate repertoire size and the extent of clonotype sharing between individuals. To increase sequencing depth and limit assay-specific biases, different laboratories used diverse techniques to prepare libraries and sequence TCR repertoires. Per donor, three plates each were used for CD4 naive and CD4 memory, two for CD8 naive, and one for CD8 memory. Leukapheresis yielded between about 0.94 and 9 billion PBMCs per donor. What the study reported, not specific to this receptor: Pairwise subsampling led to the expectation that sequencing depth would affect the degree of clonotype sharing among donors. Higher generation probabilities were observed for clonotypes shared by all four sorted-subset donors than for non-shared clonotypes. Even with the large sequencing depth, rarefaction of the sorted-subset datasets indicated that sequencing was incomplete. The genetic and exposure-history diversity represented was limited by the small number of donors. Sampling was limited to blood, and TCR repertoires in tissue likely differ from TCR repertoires in blood. Across a handful of donors, roughly 5.1% of naive CD4, approximately 4% of naive CD8, roughly 2.2% of memory CD4, and under 0.45% of memory CD8 clonotypes were shared. Naive subsets generally had larger estimated clonotype richness than memory subsets did.

V is pruned by 5 bases and J by 1 base, leaving 10 bases of the junction without a gene match. Via the germline V gene, CDR1 is SGHAT and CDR2 FQNNGV. Including cysteine and phenylalanine, the CDR3 has 16 amino acids. Only CDR3 DNA remains: 48 bases, in frame from the first base. Using the deep immunoSEQ assay, multiplex PCR amplified TCR CDR3 regions from genomic DNA. Genomic DNA extracted from each cell subset was distributed evenly over all wells of several immunoSEQ 96-well plates, and each plate served as one replicate. For sorted subsets, about 220 ng of genomic DNA, equivalent to some 33,000 T cell genomes, went into each replicate PCR. Purified libraries were measured with a Qubit 3.0 fluorometer, size-checked on a Bioanalyzer 2100, and measured again with the KAPA Library Quantification kit. Each immunoSEQ 96-well plate was sequenced on its own single-read 150-cycle Illumina NextSeq 550 flow cell. Processing in the source paper ran as follows. Because only junctional sequences without quality scores were contained in the immunoSEQ output, filtering matching that applied to full-length reads could not be performed. To assign V/J genes and CDR3, sequences were annotated against IMGT germline references using PyIR, a Python wrapper for IgBLAST v1.9. Reads with weak V/J assignments (E-value above 1e-6), missing CDR3, stop codons, out-of-frame junctions, or ambiguous translated residues were removed. V3J clonotypes were defined as sequences sharing an identical inferred V gene, J gene, and CDR3 amino acid sequence. To compute the percentage overlap between repertoires, the number of shared unique clonotypes was divided by the size of the smaller repertoire. Repertoire richness was assessed with RTK rarefaction, the Chao1 estimator, and Recon v2.1 estimates of unobserved clonotypes. Generation probabilities were computed with OLGA for all TCRbeta clonotypes obtained by the gDNA method from a handful of donors. TCRdb took this table from immuneACCESS and kept in-frame rearrangements with V and J called. Such tables lack part of the clones; where checked against another copy, unresolved V genes explain under half of the gap, and the rest is unexplained. V and J calls and clone size come straight from that table; D and trimming were deduced from the DNA. Across this sample there are approximately 2.3 million clones, with 85% to 95% seen only once. Roughly 0.36% of the sample is taken by the ten largest.

The rearrangement combines TRBV11-2 with TRBJ1-1, with 7 middle bases fitting TRBD1. Sequenced material: naive CD4+ T cells from PBMCs. Per the publication, the cell subset or site label means: CD45RA+ positively selected. The clonotype originates from a man between 18 and 35 years old in good health. Some clones in this sample may be carry-over from other donors' samples. The CDR3: CASSPGRGRGNTEAFF. The sequence in DNA is TGTGCCAGCAGCCCTGGGAGGGGGCGGGGGAACACTGAAGCTTTCTTT.